The 3 T cell receptor beta chains below were found in one sample sequenced in a study of control samples from healthy donors and cancer patients. Sequencing was performed with immunoSEQ multiplex PCR; in TCRdb, only in-frame clones are kept and a portion is missing. The sample carries roughly 100,000 clones, just over 90% recorded once. Material: blood. These receptors originate from a woman in her twenties or thirties in good health.

This chain connects TRBV3-1 (or the pseudogene TRBV3-2) to TRBJ1-1; D might be TRBD1 (5 bases). In germline, CDR1 is LGHDT, CDR2 YNNKEL (reference sequence). Trimming pared 4 bases from V and 1 base from J, leaving 10 bases between. The length of the CDR3 is 14 residues. The CDR3 sequence is CASSPGRQNTEAFF. CDR3 nucleotide sequence: TGTGCCAGCAGCCCGGGACGGCAGAACACTGAAGCTTTCTTT.

About this clone: Other DNA sequences in the same sample also yield this CDR3. The rearrangement links TRBV5-1 to TRBJ1-2, with 7 bases that match TRBD1. Germline V lookup: CDR1 SGHRS, CDR2 YFSETQ. CDR3 size: 17 residues. V shed 3 bases and J 2 bases; nucleotides not matched to a gene: 13. CDR3 protein: CASSWASYEGANYGYTF. DNA of the CDR3: TGCGCCAGCAGCTGGGCTTCGTACGAGGGGGCCAACTATGGCTACACCTTC. Supplemented by reference TRBV5-1 and TRBJ1-2, the full variable domain reads KAGVTQTPRYLIKTRGQQVTLSCSPISGHRSVSWYQQTPGQGLQFLFEYFSETQRNKGNFPGRFSGRQFSNSRSEMNVSTLELGDSALYLCASSWASYEGANYGYTFGSGTRLTVV.

The chain has TRBV21-1 and TRBJ2-7; the table's D call TRBD1 went unverified against the DNA. TRBV21-1 is a documented pseudogene. This CDR3 is built from 16 residues. The CDR3, as DNA: TGTGCCAGCAGCAAAGAAGCTCAGGGGGCTAGGTACGAGCAGTACTTC. It encodes CASSKEAQGARYEQYF.